One and the same sample provided the 9 T cell receptor beta chains below, sequenced in a study of blood T cell repertoires in COVID-19. Produced via immunoSEQ multiplex PCR; TCRdb's table is partial and in-frame only. The repertoire holds roughly 79,000 clones, with around 80% as singletons. Sequenced input: peripheral blood. The receptor source for this set is a human donor in a cohort sampled during active COVID-19.

The gene calls are TRBV18 and TRBJ2-3; 11 nucleotides agree with TRBD1. The CDR3 length is 17 residues. V was pared by 6 bases and J by 0 bases, with 8 bases of the junction left unmatched. Per germline, CDR1 KGHSH and CDR2 LQKENI. Here the CDR3 DNA reads TGTGCCAGCTCCCAGGACAGGGGGCGAACTAGCACAGATACGCAGTATTTT. Encoded protein: CASSQDRGRTSTDTQYF.

The V and J genes are TRBV5-1 and TRBJ1-2; D gene uncertain. CDR1 and CDR2 from the germline V gene are SGHRS and YFSETQ. V lost 4 bases and J 1 base, leaving 14 bases between the germline ends. This CDR3 has 15 residues. The CDR3 protein is CASSPGPGDNYGYTF. CDR3 in DNA: TGCGCCAGCAGCCCTGGCCCGGGAGATAACTATGGCTACACCTTC.

This chain connects TRBV15 to TRBJ2-6; no firm D call. Trimming cost V 4 bases and J 0 bases, with 7 bases left between them. The CDR3 is 15 residues long. Germline lookup yields CDR1 LNHNV and CDR2 YYDKDF (reference sequence). Here the CDR3 reads CATSKESSGANVLTF. The CDR3 coding sequence is TGTGCCACCAGCAAAGAGAGCTCTGGGGCCAACGTCCTGACTTTC.

V gene TRBV5-1 combines with J gene TRBJ1-2; D perhaps matches TRBD1 (5 bases). V lost 4 bases to trimming and J lost 6 bases, with 10 bases between them. Germline lookup yields CDR1 SGHRS and CDR2 YFSETQ. The CDR3 runs to 12 residues. CDR3 residues: CASSSEGDGYTF. The CDR3 nucleotides read TGCGCCAGCAGCAGCGAAGGGGATGGCTACACCTTC. The variable domain in full, completed from reference TRBV5-1 and TRBJ1-2, reads KAGVTQTPRYLIKTRGQQVTLSCSPISGHRSVSWYQQTPGQGLQFLFEYFSETQRNKGNFPGRFSGRQFSNSRSEMNVSTLELGDSALYLCASSSEGDGYTFGSGTRLTVV.

CDR3 sequence (DNA): TGTGCCAGCAGCCAAAGGGGCGCGGGAAGGGATGGCTACACCTTC. It encodes CASSQRGAGRDGYTF. This chain connects TRBV3-1 (or the pseudogene TRBV3-2) to TRBJ1-2, with D possibly matching TRBD1 (5 bases). This CDR3 spans 15 amino acids. Germline V CDR1 and CDR2: LGHDT, YNNKEL (reference sequence). The V gene lost 2 bases and the J gene lost 6 bases, with 16 bases spanning the gap.

The chain uses TRBV24-1 and TRBJ2-6; weak D call: TRBD1 (5 bases). Trimming left V 8 bases short and J 3 bases short, with 22 bases between. Germline assignment: CDR1 KGHDR and CDR2 SFDVKD. The CDR3 sequence is 18 residues long. The DNA of the CDR3 is TGTGCCACCACGGAATTGGCAGGGTCCCGGTATGGGGCCAACGTCCTGACTTTC. It encodes CATTELAGSRYGANVLTF.

The chain has TRBV6-2 or TRBV6-3 and TRBJ2-7; TRBD2 matches at 7 bases. From germline, CDR1 is MNHEY and CDR2 SVGEGT. The CDR3 spans 14 residues. Losses at the gene ends were 5 bases for V and 4 bases for J; bases not matched to a gene: 8. CDR3 DNA sequence: TGTGCCAGCAGTAAACTAGGCGGGGGTTACGAGCAGTACTTC. Amino acid sequence: CASSKLGGGYEQYF.

This clone is termed medium-sized. The CDR3: CASSEYVTGSYGYTF. The CDR3 DNA is TGTGCCAGCAGTGAATACGTAACAGGGAGCTATGGCTACACCTTC. V usage is TRBV25-1 and J usage is TRBJ1-2; possibly TRBD1 for D (6 bases). Germline assignment: CDR1 MGHDK and CDR2 SYGVNS. The CDR3 has 15 amino acids. V shed 0 bases and J shed 4 bases, with 12 bases lying between them.

The chain recombines TRBV12-3 or TRBV12-4 with TRBJ2-7; 9 bases are shared with TRBD1. CDR3 length equals 13 residues. V was pared by 6 bases and J by 6 bases, with 6 bases of the junction left unmatched. CDR3 sequence: CASRPQGAGEQYF. In DNA form, the CDR3 reads TGTGCCAGCAGACCACAGGGGGCTGGCGAGCAGTACTTC.